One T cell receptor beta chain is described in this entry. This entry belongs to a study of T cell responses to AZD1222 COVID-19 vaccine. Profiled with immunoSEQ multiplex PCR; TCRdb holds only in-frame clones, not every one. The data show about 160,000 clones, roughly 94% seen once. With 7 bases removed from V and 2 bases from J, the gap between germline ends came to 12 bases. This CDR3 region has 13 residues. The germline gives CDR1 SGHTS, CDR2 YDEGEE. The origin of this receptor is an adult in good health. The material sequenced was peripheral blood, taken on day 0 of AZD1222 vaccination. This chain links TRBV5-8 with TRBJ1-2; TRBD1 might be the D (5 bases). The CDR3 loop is CASALKGNYGYTF. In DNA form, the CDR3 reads TGTGCCAGCGCGCTGAAGGGGAACTATGGCTACACCTTC.